This T cell receptor (beta chain) was recovered during a study of early T cells in non-severe SARS-CoV-2 infection (dated by TCRdb to the early 2020s). A note on the overall study: Bulk RNA from unsorted whole blood was used for TCR sequencing, so alpha and beta chains could not be paired.

The library was produced with 5' RACE. Instrument used: NextSeq 500. In the TCR library protocol, unique molecular identifiers were attached to individual cDNA molecules to correct for PCR bias and sequencing error. TCR alpha and beta chains were both sequenced, and the abundances of alpha and beta sequences in each sample were closely correlated with each other. Regarding the original processing steps: Decombinator V4 was used to perform V gene, J gene and CDR3 annotation of TCR sequences. Expanded TCRs were defined as changing significantly between any two time points under a Poisson model with p below 0.0001. TCR abundances were normalised to the total number of TCRs sequenced in each sample and reported as counts per million. MAIT TCRs were defined by TRAV1-2 paired with TRAJ12, TRAJ20 or TRAJ33, and iNKT TCRs by TRAV10 paired with TRAJ18. VDJdb, accessed on 1 November 2021, was searched for TCRs annotated for CMV, EBV and SARS-CoV-2, and TCRs annotated for more than one antigen were excluded. TCRdb reworked the public reads: Q25 trimming with fastp, MiXCR clone assembly, productive beta chains retained. Entries are consolidated by CDR3 protein sequence, retaining the most common genes and DNA. TCRdb, not the original authors, processed these V and J calls. The table for this sample lists 75,000 to 100,000 distinct CDR3 sequences; approximately 16% of them were counted only once. Over 0.95% of the sample is held by the ten biggest clonotypes.

This clonotype occurred a few times. What antigen it recognizes has not been identified. One base away there is no much larger clone; base qualities are not given. Set within a cohort of healthcare workers in London, UK, this nested case-control study involved weekly PCR testing of nasopharyngeal swabs along with blood sampling. Between 23 and 31 March 2020, the week of the UK lockdown, healthcare workers were enrolled and then followed up weekly for as long as 16 weeks. Here is what the overall study found, with its caveats: VDJdb matching was skewed toward anti-spike CD8 responses and likely underestimated virus-specific expansions by missing private and CD4 specificities.

The germline V gene encodes CDR1 SGHNT and CDR2 YYREEE (reference sequence). V sheds 5 bases and J sheds 2 bases, leaving 11 bases between their ends. The cysteine opens and the phenylalanine closes a CDR3 of 13 amino acids. Solely the CDR3 DNA is kept, with 39 bases framed from the first base. This clonotype was obtained from an adult who was a healthcare worker with PCR-confirmed SARS-CoV-2 infection or an uninfected control (not recorded which). The chain links TRBV5-4 with TRBJ2-7, with a tentative D gene TRBD1 over 5 matching bases. The specimen was whole blood. The CDR3 here reads CASSGQGPYEQYF. In nucleotide form, the sequence is TGTGCCAGCAGTGGGCAGGGCCCCTACGAGCAGTACTTC.